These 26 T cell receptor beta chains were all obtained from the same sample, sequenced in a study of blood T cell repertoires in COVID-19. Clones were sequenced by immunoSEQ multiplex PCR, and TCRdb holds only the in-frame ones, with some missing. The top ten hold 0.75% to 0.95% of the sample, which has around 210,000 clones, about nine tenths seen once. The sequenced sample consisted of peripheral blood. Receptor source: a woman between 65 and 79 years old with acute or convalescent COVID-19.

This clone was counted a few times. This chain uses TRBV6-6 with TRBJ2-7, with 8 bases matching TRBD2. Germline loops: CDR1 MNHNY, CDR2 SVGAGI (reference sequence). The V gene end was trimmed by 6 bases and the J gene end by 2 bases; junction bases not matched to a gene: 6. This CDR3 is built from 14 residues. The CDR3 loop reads CASSLAGHTYEQYF. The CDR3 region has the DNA TGTGCCAGCAGCCTAGCGGGCCATACCTACGAGCAGTACTTC.

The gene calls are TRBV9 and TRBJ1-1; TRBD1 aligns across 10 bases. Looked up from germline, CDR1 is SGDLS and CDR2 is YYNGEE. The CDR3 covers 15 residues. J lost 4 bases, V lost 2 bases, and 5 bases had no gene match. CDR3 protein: CASSVGQGMFTEAFF. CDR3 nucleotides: TGTGCCAGCAGCGTGGGACAGGGGATGTTCACTGAAGCTTTCTTT.

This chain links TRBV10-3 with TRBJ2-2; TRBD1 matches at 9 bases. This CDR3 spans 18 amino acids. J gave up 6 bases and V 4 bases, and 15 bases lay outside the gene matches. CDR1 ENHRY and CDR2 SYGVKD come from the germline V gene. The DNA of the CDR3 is TGTGCCATCAGTGCAACGTTGGGACAGGGAACAAGGCCCGGGGAGCTGTTTTTT. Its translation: CAISATLGQGTRPGELFF.

The CDR3 DNA reads TGTGCCAGCAGCCACGGCGGGAGGGGTACGGGACGGAACACCGGGGAGCTGTTTTTT. This encodes CASSHGGRGTGRNTGELFF. The chain joins TRBV14 to TRBJ2-2, with 9 bases matching TRBD2. V trimming: 3 bases; J trimming: 1 base; junction bases outside the gene matches: 12. The CDR3 contains 19 residues. The germline V gene has CDR1 SGHDN and CDR2 FVKESK. Full variable domain (rest looked up from reference TRBV14 and TRBJ2-2): EAGVTQFPSHSVIEKGQTVTLRCDPISGHDNLYWYRRVMGKEIKFLLHFVKESKQDESGMPNNRFLAERTGGTYSTLKVQPAELEDSGVYFCASSHGGRGTGRNTGELFFGEGSRLTVL.

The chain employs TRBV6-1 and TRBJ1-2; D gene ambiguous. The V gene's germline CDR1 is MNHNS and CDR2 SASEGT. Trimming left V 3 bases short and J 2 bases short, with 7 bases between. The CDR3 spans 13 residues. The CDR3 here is CASSEKRNYGYTF. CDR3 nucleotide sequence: TGTGCCAGCAGTGAGAAACGGAACTATGGCTACACCTTC.

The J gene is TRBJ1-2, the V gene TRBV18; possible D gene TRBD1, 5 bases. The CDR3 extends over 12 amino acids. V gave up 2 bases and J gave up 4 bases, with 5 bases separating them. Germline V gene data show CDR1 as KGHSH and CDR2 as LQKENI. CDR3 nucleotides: TGTGCCAGCTCACCAGACAGCTATGGCTACACCTTC. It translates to CASSPDSYGYTF.

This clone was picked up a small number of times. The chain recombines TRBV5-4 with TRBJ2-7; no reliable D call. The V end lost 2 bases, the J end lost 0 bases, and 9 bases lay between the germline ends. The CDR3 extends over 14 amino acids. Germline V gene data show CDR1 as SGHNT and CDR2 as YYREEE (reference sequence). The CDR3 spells CASSFQVSSYEQYF. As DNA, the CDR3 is TGTGCCAGCAGCTTCCAGGTGAGCTCCTACGAGCAGTACTTC.

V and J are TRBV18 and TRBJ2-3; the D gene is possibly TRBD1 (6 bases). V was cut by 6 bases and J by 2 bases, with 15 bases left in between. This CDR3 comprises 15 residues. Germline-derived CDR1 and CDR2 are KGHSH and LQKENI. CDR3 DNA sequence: TGTGCCAGCTCCCGACAGGCAGGACACACAGATACGCAGTATTTT. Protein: CASSRQAGHTDTQYF.

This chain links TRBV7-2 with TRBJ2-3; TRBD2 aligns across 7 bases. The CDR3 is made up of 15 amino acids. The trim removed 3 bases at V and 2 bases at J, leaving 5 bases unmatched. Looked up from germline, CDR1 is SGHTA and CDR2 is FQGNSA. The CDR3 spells CASSFLADLTDTQYF. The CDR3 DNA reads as TGTGCCAGCAGCTTCCTAGCGGACCTCACAGATACGCAGTATTTT.

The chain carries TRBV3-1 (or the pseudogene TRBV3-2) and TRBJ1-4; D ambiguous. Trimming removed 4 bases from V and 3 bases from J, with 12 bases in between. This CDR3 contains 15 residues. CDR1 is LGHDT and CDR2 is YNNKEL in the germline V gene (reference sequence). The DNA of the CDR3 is TGTGCCAGCAGCCCAGGTCACGGGGCTAATGAAAAACTGTTTTTT. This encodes CASSPGHGANEKLFF.

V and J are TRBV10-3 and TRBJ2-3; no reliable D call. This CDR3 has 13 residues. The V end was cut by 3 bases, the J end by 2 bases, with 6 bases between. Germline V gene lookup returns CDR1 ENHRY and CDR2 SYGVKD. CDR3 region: CAISDSLTDTQYF. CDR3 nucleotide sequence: TGTGCCATCAGTGACTCCCTCACAGATACGCAGTATTTT.

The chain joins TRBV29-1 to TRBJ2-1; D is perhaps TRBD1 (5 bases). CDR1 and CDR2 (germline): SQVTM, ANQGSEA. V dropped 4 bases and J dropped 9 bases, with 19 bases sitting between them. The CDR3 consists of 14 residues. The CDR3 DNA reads TGCAGCGTTGGGACGGCGGCAGGGTGGGGTGAGCAGTTCTTC. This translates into CSVGTAAGWGEQFF.

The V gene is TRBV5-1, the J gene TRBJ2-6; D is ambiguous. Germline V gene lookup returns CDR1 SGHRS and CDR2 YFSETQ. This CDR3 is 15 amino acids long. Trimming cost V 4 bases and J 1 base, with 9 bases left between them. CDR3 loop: CASSLGRSGANVLTF. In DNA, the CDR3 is TGCGCCAGCAGCCTAGGTAGATCTGGGGCCAACGTCCTGACTTTC.

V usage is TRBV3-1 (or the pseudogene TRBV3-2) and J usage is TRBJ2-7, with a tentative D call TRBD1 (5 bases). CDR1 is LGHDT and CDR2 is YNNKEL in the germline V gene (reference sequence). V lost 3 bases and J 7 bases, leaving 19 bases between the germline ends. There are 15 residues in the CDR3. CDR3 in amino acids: CASSHETDRVGEQYF. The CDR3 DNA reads TGTGCCAGCAGCCACGAGACAGATAGAGTGGGGGAGCAGTACTTC.

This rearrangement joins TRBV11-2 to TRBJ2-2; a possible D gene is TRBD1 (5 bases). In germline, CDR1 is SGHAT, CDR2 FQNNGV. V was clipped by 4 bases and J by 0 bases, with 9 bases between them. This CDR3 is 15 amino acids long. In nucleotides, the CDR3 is TGTGCCAGCAGCTCCTACAGGACGAACACCGGGGAGCTGTTTTTT. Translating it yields CASSSYRTNTGELFF.

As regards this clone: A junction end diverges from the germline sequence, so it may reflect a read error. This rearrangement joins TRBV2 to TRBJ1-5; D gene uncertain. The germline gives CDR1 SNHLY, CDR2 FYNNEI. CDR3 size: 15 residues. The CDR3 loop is CASSEGGFSNQPQHF. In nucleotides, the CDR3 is TGTGCCAGCAGCGAAGGAGGTTTTAGCAATCAGCCCCAGCATTTT.

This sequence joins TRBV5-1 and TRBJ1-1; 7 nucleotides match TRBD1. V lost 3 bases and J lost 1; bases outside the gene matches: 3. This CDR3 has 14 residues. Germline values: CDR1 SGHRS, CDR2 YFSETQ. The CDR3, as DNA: TGCGCCAGCAGCTCACAGGGGTCGAACACTGAAGCTTTCTTT. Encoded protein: CASSSQGSNTEAFF. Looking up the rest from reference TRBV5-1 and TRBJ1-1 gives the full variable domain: KAGVTQTPRYLIKTRGQQVTLSCSPISGHRSVSWYQQTPGQGLQFLFEYFSETQRNKGNFPGRFSGRQFSNSRSEMNVSTLELGDSALYLCASSSQGSNTEAFFGQGTRLTVV.

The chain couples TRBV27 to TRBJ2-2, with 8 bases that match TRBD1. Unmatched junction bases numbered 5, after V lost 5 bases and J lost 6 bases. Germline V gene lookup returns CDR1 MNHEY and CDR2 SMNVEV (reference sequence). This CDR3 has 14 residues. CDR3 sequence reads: CASSVSRGPGELFF. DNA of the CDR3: TGTGCCAGCAGTGTCAGCAGGGGGCCCGGGGAGCTGTTTTTT.

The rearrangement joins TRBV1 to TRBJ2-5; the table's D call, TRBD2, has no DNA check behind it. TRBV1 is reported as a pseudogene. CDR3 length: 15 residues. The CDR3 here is CTSVISGGILETQYF. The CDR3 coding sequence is TGCACCAGCGTCATTAGCGGGGGTATACTGGAGACCCAGTACTTC.

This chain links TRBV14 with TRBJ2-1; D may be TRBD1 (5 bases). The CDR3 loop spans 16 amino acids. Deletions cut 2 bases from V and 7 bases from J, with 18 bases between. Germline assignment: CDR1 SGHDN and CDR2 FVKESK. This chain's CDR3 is CASSQLGSGIGNEQFF. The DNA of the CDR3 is TGTGCCAGCAGCCAATTGGGGTCAGGGATAGGAAATGAGCAGTTCTTC.

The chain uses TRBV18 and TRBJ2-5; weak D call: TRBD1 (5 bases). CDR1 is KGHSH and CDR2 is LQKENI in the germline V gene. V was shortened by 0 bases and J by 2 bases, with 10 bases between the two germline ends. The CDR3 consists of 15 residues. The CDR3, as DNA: TGTGCCAGCTCACCACCGACAGACACTCAAGAGACCCAGTACTTC. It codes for CASSPPTDTQETQYF.

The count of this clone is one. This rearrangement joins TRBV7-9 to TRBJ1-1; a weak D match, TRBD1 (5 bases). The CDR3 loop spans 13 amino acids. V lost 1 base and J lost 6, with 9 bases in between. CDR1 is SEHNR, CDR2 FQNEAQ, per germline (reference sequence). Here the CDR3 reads CASSLVTGAEAFF. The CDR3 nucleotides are TGTGCCAGCAGCTTAGTTACGGGGGCTGAAGCTTTCTTT.

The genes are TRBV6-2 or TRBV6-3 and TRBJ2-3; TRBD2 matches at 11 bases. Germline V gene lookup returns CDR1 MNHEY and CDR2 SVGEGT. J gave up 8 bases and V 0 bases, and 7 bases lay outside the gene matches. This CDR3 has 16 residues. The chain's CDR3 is CASSYSTSGIKGTQYF. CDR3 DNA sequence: TGTGCCAGCAGTTACTCGACTAGCGGGATCAAGGGTACGCAGTATTTT.

The CDR3 bases are TGCAGTGCTAGTTATCAGTTTGCCCCTGGGACCCAGTACTTC. Translation: CSASYQFAPGTQYF. V gene TRBV20-1 combines with J gene TRBJ2-5; D is undetermined. V dropped 3 bases and J dropped 7 bases, with 18 bases sitting between them. The CDR3 consists of 14 residues. From germline, CDR1 is DFQATT and CDR2 SNEGSKA (reference sequence).

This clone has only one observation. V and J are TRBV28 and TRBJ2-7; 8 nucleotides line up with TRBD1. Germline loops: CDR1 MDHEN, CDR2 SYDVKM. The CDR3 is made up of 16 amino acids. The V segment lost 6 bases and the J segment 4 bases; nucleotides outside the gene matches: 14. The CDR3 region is CASSWESGTGVYEQYF. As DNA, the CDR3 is TGTGCCAGCAGCTGGGAGTCCGGGACAGGTGTATACGAGCAGTACTTC.

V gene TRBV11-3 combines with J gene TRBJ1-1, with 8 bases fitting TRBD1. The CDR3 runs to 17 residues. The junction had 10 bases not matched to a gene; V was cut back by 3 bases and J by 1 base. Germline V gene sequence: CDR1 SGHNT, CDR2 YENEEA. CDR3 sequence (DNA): TGTGCCAGCAGCTTCACCTCCGGGACAGGATCGAACACTGAAGCTTTCTTT. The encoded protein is CASSFTSGTGSNTEAFF.